The 7 T cell receptor beta chains in this list originate from one sample, sequenced in a study of response to subunit inactivated influenza vaccine. Using its own MiXCR run on the RT-PCR reads, TCRdb lists one record per CDR3 protein. Among almost 250,000 distinct CDR3 sequences listed, 12% were seen once. The sequencing here drew on non-naive T cells sorted from PBMCs, taken approximately 15 days before vaccination. These TCRs come from a man aged 50-60 years who received an inactivated influenza vaccine.

The table lists this clonotype with a few counts. The V gene is TRBV7-2, the J gene TRBJ1-3; 7 bases match TRBD1. The ends lost 6 bases at V and 12 bases at J; junction bases unmatched: 11. The CDR3 loop spans 13 amino acids. From germline, CDR1 is SGHTA and CDR2 FQGNSA. The CDR3 DNA is TGTGCCAGCAGTCGGACAGGTTCCACGGTCATATATTTT. As protein: CASSRTGSTVIYF.

The chain combines TRBV28 with TRBJ1-1; D gene unclear. Looked up from germline, CDR1 is MDHEN and CDR2 is SYDVKM. V lost 1 base and J 7 bases, leaving 4 bases between the germline ends. There are 11 residues in the CDR3. In DNA, the CDR3 is TGTGCCAGCAGTTTATATCGTGAAGCTTTCTTT. It is translated as CASSLYREAFF.

The chain uses TRBV20-1 and TRBJ2-7; 13 bases match TRBD2. The germline CDR1 and CDR2 sequences are DFQATT and SNEGSKA (reference sequence). This CDR3 is built from 15 residues. The CDR3 DNA reads as TGCCGCGGACAGTTACTAGCGGGAGGGCCCAACGAGCAGTACTTC. The encoded protein is CRGQLLAGGPNEQYF.

This clonotype has more than one count but fewer than ten. V gene TRBV6-2 or TRBV6-3 combines with J gene TRBJ1-5; TRBD1 matches 7 bases. Trimming at V came to 2 bases and at J to 1 base, leaving 5 bases not matched to a gene. The CDR3 contains 16 residues. Germline V gene lookup returns CDR1 MNHEY and CDR2 SVGEGT. The CDR3 protein is CASSYAGQFSNQPQHF. The DNA for the CDR3 is TGTGCCAGCAGTTACGCGGGACAGTTCAGCAATCAGCCCCAGCATTTT.

The J gene is TRBJ2-1, the V gene TRBV3-1; 8 bases align to TRBD2. In germline, CDR1 is LGHDT, CDR2 YNNKEL (reference sequence). The CDR3 spans 15 residues. V lost 6 bases to trimming and J lost 0 bases; unmatched junction nucleotides: 4. DNA for the CDR3: TGTGCCAGCAGACAGAGCGGGAGCTCCTACAATGAGCAGTTCTTC. It yields the protein CASRQSGSSYNEQFF.

V usage is TRBV7-2 and J usage is TRBJ2-3; D may be TRBD2 (6 bases). Trimming took off 5 bases at V and 8 bases at J, with 14 bases between the two ends. CDR3 size: 13 residues. Per germline, CDR1 SGHTA and CDR2 FQGNSA. Here the CDR3 DNA reads TGTGCCAGCAGCCCAAACCTGCGGGGTACGCAGTATTTT. As protein: CASSPNLRGTQYF.

The chain has TRBV12-3 or TRBV12-4 and TRBJ2-7, with TRBD2 matching 14 bases. With 5 bases clipped from V and 6 bases from J, the junction kept 6 bases outside the gene matches. The CDR3 totals 15 residues. CDR3 bases: TGTGCCAGCAGTCCGGGACTAGCGGGAGTAGGCGAGCAGTACTTC. It translates to CASSPGLAGVGEQYF.